This T cell receptor (beta chain) was captured in a study of CD4 and CD8 cells across lung adenocarcinoma regions. Between the trimmed V and J ends, which lost 1 base and 5 bases, there was a span of 17 bases. CDR3 length: 16 residues. CDR1 and CDR2 (germline): LNHNV, YYDKDF (reference sequence). TCRdb reprocessed the PCR reads via MiXCR and lists one record per CDR3 protein. Of about 5,700 distinct CDR3 sequences in the sample, around 50% were seen once. Donors had localized lung adenocarcinoma, a non-small cell lung cancer. The J gene is TRBJ2-5, the V gene TRBV15; D may correspond to TRBD1 or TRBD2 (6 bases each). Sample: CD4+ T cells from the margin of a lung tumor. The TCR comes from a male donor with lung adenocarcinoma. The CD4 and CD8 labels of this study may be unreliable. CDR3 DNA sequence: TGTGCCACCAGCAGAGGCGGGACGTCCCAGGGGGAGACCCAGTACTTC. It codes for CATSRGGTSQGETQYF.